The text below deals with one T cell receptor (beta chain). Input was 2 ug genomic DNA, or all available if less. Produced via immunoSEQ multiplex PCR; TCRdb's table is partial and in-frame only. The data hold roughly 100,000 clones, with roughly 89% observed a single time. These data are taken from a study of glioma-infiltrating T cells after dendritic cell vaccination. As for the study in general: Between about 2003 and 2013, patients got autologous tumor lysate-pulsed dendritic cell vaccines.

Time point indicated: after dendritic cell vaccination, including at tumor progression/relapse. This sequence originates from a human donor with glioblastoma. This specimen consisted of blood, obtained after dendritic cell vaccination.

The CDR3: CASSQPTGGGTEAFF. The CDR3 DNA reads as TGCGCCAGCAGCCAACCTACAGGGGGCGGCACTGAAGCTTTCTTT. The gene calls are TRBV4-1 and TRBJ1-1, with 9 positions matching TRBD1. V gave up 2 bases and J gave up 4 bases; unmatched junction bases: 5. Germline CDR1 MGHRA, CDR2 YSYEKL. The CDR3 spans 15 residues.